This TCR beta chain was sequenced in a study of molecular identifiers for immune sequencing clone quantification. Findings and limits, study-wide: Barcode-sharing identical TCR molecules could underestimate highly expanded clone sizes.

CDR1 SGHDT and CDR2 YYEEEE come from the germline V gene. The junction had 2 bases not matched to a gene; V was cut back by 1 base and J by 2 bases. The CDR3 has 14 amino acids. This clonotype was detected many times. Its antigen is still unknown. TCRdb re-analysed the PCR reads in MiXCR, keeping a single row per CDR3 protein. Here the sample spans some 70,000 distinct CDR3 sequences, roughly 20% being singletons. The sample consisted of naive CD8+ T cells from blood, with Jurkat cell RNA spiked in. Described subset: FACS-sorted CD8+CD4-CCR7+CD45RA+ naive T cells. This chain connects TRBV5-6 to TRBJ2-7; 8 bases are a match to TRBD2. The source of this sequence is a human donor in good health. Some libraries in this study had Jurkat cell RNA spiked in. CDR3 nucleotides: TGTGCCAGCAGCTTGTTAGCGGGGCCCTACGAGCAGTACTTC. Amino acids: CASSLLAGPYEQYF.